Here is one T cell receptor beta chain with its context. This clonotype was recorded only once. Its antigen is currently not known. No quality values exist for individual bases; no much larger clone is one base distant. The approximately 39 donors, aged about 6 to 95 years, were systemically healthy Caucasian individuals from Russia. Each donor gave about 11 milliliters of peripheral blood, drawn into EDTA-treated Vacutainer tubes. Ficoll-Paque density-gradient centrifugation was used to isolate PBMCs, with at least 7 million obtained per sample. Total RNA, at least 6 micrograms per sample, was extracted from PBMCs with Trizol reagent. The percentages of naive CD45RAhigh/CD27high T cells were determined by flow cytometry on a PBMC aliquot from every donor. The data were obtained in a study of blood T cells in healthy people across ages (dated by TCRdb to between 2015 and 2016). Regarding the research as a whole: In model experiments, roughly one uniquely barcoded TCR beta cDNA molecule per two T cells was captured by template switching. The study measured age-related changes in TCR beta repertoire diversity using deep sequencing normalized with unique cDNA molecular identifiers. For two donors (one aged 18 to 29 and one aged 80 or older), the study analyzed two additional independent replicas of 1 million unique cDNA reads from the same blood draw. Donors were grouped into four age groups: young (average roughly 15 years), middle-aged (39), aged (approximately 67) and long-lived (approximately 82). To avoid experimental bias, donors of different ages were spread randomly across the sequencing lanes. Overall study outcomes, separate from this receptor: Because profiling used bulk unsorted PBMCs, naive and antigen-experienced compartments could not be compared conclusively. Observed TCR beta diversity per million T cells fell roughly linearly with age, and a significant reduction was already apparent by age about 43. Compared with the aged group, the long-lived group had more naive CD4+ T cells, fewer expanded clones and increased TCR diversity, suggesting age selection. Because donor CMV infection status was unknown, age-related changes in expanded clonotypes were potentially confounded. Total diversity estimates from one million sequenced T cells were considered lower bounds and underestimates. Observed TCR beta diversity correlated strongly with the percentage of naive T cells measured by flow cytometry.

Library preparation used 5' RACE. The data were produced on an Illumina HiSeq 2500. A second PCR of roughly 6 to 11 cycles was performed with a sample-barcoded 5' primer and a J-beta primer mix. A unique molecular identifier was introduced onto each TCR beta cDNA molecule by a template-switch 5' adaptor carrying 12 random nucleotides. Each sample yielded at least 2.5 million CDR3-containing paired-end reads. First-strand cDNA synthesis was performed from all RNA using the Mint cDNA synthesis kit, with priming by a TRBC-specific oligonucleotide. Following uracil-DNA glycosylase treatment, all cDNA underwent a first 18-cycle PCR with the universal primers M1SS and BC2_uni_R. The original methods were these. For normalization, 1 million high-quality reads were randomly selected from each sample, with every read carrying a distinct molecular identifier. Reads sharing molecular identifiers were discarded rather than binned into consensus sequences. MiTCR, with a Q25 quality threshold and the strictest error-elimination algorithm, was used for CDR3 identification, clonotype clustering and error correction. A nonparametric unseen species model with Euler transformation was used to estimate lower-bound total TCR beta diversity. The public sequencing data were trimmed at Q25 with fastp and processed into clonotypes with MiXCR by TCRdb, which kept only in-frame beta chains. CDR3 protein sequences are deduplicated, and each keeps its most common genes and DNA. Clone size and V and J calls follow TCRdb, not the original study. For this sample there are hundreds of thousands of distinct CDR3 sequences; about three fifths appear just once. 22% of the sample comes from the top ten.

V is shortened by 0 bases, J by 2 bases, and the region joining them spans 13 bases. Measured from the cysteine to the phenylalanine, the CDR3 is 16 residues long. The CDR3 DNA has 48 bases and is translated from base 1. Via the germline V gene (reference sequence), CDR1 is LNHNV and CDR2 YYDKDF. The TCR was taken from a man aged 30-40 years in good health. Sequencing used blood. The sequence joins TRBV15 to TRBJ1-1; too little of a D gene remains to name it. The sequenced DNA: TGTGCCACCAGCAGAGATCTGGGGTACCGAAACACTGAAGCTTTCTTT. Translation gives CATSRDLGYRNTEAFF.